The next 24 T cell receptor beta chains were all read from a single sample in a study of blood T cell dynamics during melanoma immunotherapy. Repertoires were generated with immunoSEQ multiplex PCR, while TCRdb's copy carries only in-frame clones and drops some. This sample has roughly 14,000 clones, with around 86% found just once. Time point described: pre-treatment baseline. The sample was blood, taken from a patient treated with checkpoint blockade. The source of these receptors is a human donor with melanoma.

This clone occurred once. The chain is built from TRBV7-2 and TRBJ2-2; possible D gene TRBD2, 5 bases. Germline CDR1 SGHTA, CDR2 FQGNSA. The V end was cut by 6 bases, the J end by 7 bases, with 12 bases between. The CDR3 is 13 amino acids. CDR3 sequence: CASRLRGGGELFF. CDR3 bases: TGTGCCAGCAGACTTCGGGGTGGCGGGGAGCTGTTTTTT.

This clone appeared a few times. The chain links TRBV27 to TRBJ2-2; unclear D gene. V was clipped by 4 bases and J by 4 bases, with 10 bases between them. The CDR3 is 14 residues long. Germline V gene data show CDR1 as MNHEY and CDR2 as SMNVEV (reference sequence). The CDR3 spells CASSSTGLTGELFF. As DNA, the CDR3 is TGTGCCAGCAGTTCCACGGGCCTCACCGGGGAGCTGTTTTTT.

The J gene is TRBJ1-3, the V gene TRBV9; TRBD1 is a possible D gene (6 bases). Per the germline V gene, CDR1 is SGDLS and CDR2 is YYNGEE. V was trimmed by 0 bases and J by 2 bases, leaving 12 bases between them. CDR3 length equals 16 residues. The CDR3 region is CASSVEGEAPGNTIYF. The CDR3 nucleotides read TGTGCCAGCAGCGTAGAGGGGGAGGCCCCTGGAAACACCATATATTTT.

This rearrangement joins TRBV19 to TRBJ2-1, with 9 bases that match TRBD1. J gave up 6 bases and V 4 bases, and 10 bases lay outside the gene matches. CDR3 length: 16 amino acids. CDR1 LNHDA and CDR2 SQIVND come from the germline V gene (reference sequence). The CDR3 region is CASSRWTGDYLNEQFF. The CDR3 DNA reads as TGTGCCAGTAGTAGATGGACAGGGGACTACCTCAATGAGCAGTTCTTC.

In its sample, this clone was seen a few times. This chain connects TRBV5-1 to TRBJ1-1; maybe TRBD1 (5 bases). V lost 4 bases, J lost 10 bases, and 17 bases lay in between. Germline-derived CDR1 and CDR2 are SGHRS and YFSETQ. This CDR3 comprises 13 residues. The CDR3 loop reads CASSGDGWVAAFF. In nucleotides, the CDR3 is TGCGCCAGCAGCGGGGACGGGTGGGTCGCAGCTTTCTTT.

This chain connects TRBV7-6 to TRBJ2-1; 9 bases match TRBD2. The CDR3 has 16 residues. Unmatched junction bases numbered 8, after V lost 4 bases and J lost 4 bases. Germline V gene lookup returns CDR1 SGHVS and CDR2 FNYEAQ. CDR3 nucleotide sequence: TGTGCCAGCAGCTCCGGTCTTAGCGGGGGTTACAATGAGCAGTTCTTC. Translating gives CASSSGLSGGYNEQFF.

The chain uses TRBV6-1 and TRBJ2-1, with D perhaps TRBD1 (6 bases). The CDR3 sequence is 15 residues long. Germline V lookup: CDR1 MNHNS, CDR2 SASEGT. Trimming shortened V by 4 bases and J by 3 bases, and 13 bases separated the two germline ends. DNA of the CDR3: TGTGCCAGCAGTGGGAGGACAGTTGGCTACAATGAGCAGTTCTTC. It specifies CASSGRTVGYNEQFF.

The chain joins TRBV4-1 to TRBJ2-5; possibly TRBD1 or TRBD2 for D (6 bases each). The CDR3 totals 15 residues. The V end lost 3 bases, the J end lost 1 base, and 12 bases lay between the germline ends. Germline CDR1 is MGHRA and CDR2 is YSYEKL. CDR3: CASSHGRGGQETQYF. CDR3 nucleotide sequence: TGCGCCAGCAGCCACGGCAGGGGAGGCCAAGAGACCCAGTACTTC.

This rearrangement joins TRBV4-3 to TRBJ2-2; tentative D call: TRBD2 (6 bases). V shed 1 base and J shed 6 bases, with 18 bases lying between them. The CDR3 covers 17 residues. Germline CDR1 reads LGHNA; CDR2 reads YSLEER. The CDR3 protein is CASSQAGGPLRSGELFF. CDR3 nucleotides: TGCGCCAGCAGCCAAGCTGGAGGGCCTTTGCGGTCCGGGGAGCTGTTTTTT.

The chain has TRBV2 and TRBJ1-1; 7 bases match TRBD1. J gave up 4 bases and V 0 bases, and 5 bases lay outside the gene matches. The V gene's germline CDR1 is SNHLY and CDR2 FYNNEI. The CDR3 is 15 amino acids. The CDR3 is CASSEAPTGITEAFF. In DNA, the CDR3 is TGTGCCAGCAGTGAAGCCCCGACAGGGATCACTGAAGCTTTCTTT. The variable domain in full, with the rest retrieved from reference TRBV2 and TRBJ1-1, is EPEVTQTPSHQVTQMGQEVILRCVPISNHLYFYWYRQILGQKVEFLVSFYNNEISEKSEIFDDQFSVERPDGSNFTLKIRSTKLEDSAMYFCASSEAPTGITEAFFGQGTRLTVV.

The rearrangement joins TRBV7-2 to TRBJ2-5, with D unresolved. V lost 4 bases, J lost 7 bases, and 10 bases lay in between. The length of the CDR3 is 12 residues. Germline V lookup: CDR1 SGHTA, CDR2 FQGNSA. As DNA, the CDR3 is TGTGCCAGCAGCTCCCTGGGTAGGACCCAGTACTTC. Its translation: CASSSLGRTQYF.

This sequence joins TRBV5-1 and TRBJ2-3, with 10 positions matching TRBD2. The length of the CDR3 is 17 residues. Germline V gene sequence: CDR1 SGHRS, CDR2 YFSETQ. V lost 3 bases and J lost 0; bases outside the gene matches: 7. CDR3 sequence reads: CASSSSGGQISTDTQYF. The CDR3 DNA reads as TGCGCCAGCAGCTCTAGCGGGGGCCAAATTAGCACAGATACGCAGTATTTT. The variable domain in full, completed from reference TRBV5-1 and TRBJ2-3, reads KAGVTQTPRYLIKTRGQQVTLSCSPISGHRSVSWYQQTPGQGLQFLFEYFSETQRNKGNFPGRFSGRQFSNSRSEMNVSTLELGDSALYLCASSSSGGQISTDTQYFGPGTRLTVL.

This chain uses TRBV19 with TRBJ2-1; 9 nucleotides agree with TRBD2. Germline CDR1 and CDR2: LNHDA and SQIVND (reference sequence). The CDR3 runs to 15 residues. V gave up 2 bases and J gave up 6 bases; unmatched junction bases: 5. In nucleotides, the CDR3 is TGTGCCAGTAGTATAAGCGGGGGGCCCGGCAATGAGCAGTTCTTC. This translates into CASSISGGPGNEQFF. The complete variable domain, with remaining parts taken from reference TRBV19 and TRBJ2-1, reads DGGITQSPKYLFRKEGQNVTLSCEQNLNHDAMYWYRQDPGQGLRLIYYSQIVNDFQKGDIAEGYSVSREKKESFPLTVTSAQKNPTAFYLCASSISGGPGNEQFFGPGTRLTVL.

The chain links TRBV6-5 to TRBJ1-1, with D hard to call. The ends were cut back, 2 bases at V and 2 bases at J, with 15 bases in the middle. Germline-derived CDR1 and CDR2 are MNHEY and SVGAGI. The CDR3 is made up of 16 amino acids. CDR3 DNA: TGTGCCAGCAGTTACGGGGTAGAGGCTCATAACACTGAAGCTTTCTTT. Translating it yields CASSYGVEAHNTEAFF.

This rearrangement joins TRBV7-2 to TRBJ2-7; D tentatively reads TRBD1 or TRBD2 (5 bases each). The ends were cut back, 4 bases at V and 2 bases at J, with 12 bases in the middle. The germline V gene has CDR1 SGHTA and CDR2 FQGNSA. The CDR3 runs 14 residues. CDR3 in DNA: TGTGCCAGCAGCTGGGGGACGGAGGCCTACGAGCAGTACTTC. It translates to CASSWGTEAYEQYF. Supplemented by reference TRBV7-2 and TRBJ2-7, the full variable domain reads GAGVSQSPSNKVTEKGKDVELRCDPISGHTALYWYRQSLGQGLEFLIYFQGNSAPDKSGLPSDRFSAERTGGSVSTLTIQRTQQEDSAVYLCASSWGTEAYEQYFGPGTRLTVT.

The J gene is TRBJ2-7, the V gene TRBV6-5; the D is unclear. Trimming took off 6 bases at V and 5 bases at J, with 8 bases between the two ends. Germline V gene sequence: CDR1 MNHEY, CDR2 SVGAGI. The CDR3 runs 11 residues. Here the CDR3 DNA reads TGTGCCAGCAGCACGTCTAACGAGCAGTACGTC. Translating gives CASSTSNEQYV.

The chain couples TRBV7-2 to TRBJ2-5; 9 bases map to TRBD1. The CDR3 is 15 residues long. Germline CDR1 is SGHTA and CDR2 is FQGNSA. With V trimmed by 4 bases and J by 3 bases, 6 bases remained unmatched. Here the CDR3 reads CASSWTTGGKETQYF. Written as DNA, the CDR3 is TGTGCCAGCAGCTGGACGACAGGGGGGAAAGAGACCCAGTACTTC.

This chain links TRBV6-5 with TRBJ1-6, with TRBD1 matching over 8 bases. The V gene end was trimmed by 6 bases and the J gene end by 7 bases; junction bases not matched to a gene: 5. The CDR3 has 14 amino acids. Germline-derived CDR1 and CDR2 are MNHEY and SVGAGI. The CDR3 spells CASRLDRANSPLHF. DNA of the CDR3: TGTGCCAGCAGGCTGGACAGGGCGAATTCACCCCTCCACTTT.

Note on this clone: Here the CDR3 omits its conserved ending phenylalanine or tryptophan, so a read error is the likely source. No DNA is shown, since the ends of the CDR3 on it are uncertain; the CDR3 is the one TCRdb lists. The chain combines TRBV7-2 with TRBJ2-4. The CDR3 adds up to 12 amino acids, both ends counted. Germline CDR1 SGHTA, CDR2 FQGNSA. CDR3 amino acids: CASSLARPAWGS.

This chain connects TRBV7-2 to TRBJ2-2; 10 bases fit TRBD2. The CDR3 is 16 residues long. The germline gives CDR1 SGHTA, CDR2 FQGNSA. With 2 bases clipped from V and 6 bases from J, the junction kept 6 bases outside the gene matches. This chain's CDR3 is CASSLRGSGGPGELFF. CDR3 nucleotide sequence: TGTGCCAGCAGCTTAAGGGGTAGCGGGGGGCCCGGGGAGCTGTTTTTT.

The gene calls are TRBV14 and TRBJ2-3; D is unclear. Looked up from germline, CDR1 is SGHDN and CDR2 is FVKESK. This CDR3 is built from 12 residues. The ends were cut back, 1 base at V and 4 bases at J, with 3 bases in the middle. CDR3 sequence reads: CASSQVADTQYF. CDR3 nucleotides: TGTGCCAGCAGCCAAGTAGCAGATACGCAGTATTTT. The full variable domain, its missing parts supplied by reference TRBV14 and TRBJ2-3, is EAGVTQFPSHSVIEKGQTVTLRCDPISGHDNLYWYRRVMGKEIKFLLHFVKESKQDESGMPNNRFLAERTGGTYSTLKVQPAELEDSGVYFCASSQVADTQYFGPGTRLTVL.

The chain links TRBV9 to TRBJ2-3; no reliable D call. The CDR3 totals 16 residues. Trimming removed 3 bases at V and 0 bases at J, with 14 bases between. Per the germline V gene, CDR1 is SGDLS and CDR2 is YYNGEE. CDR3 loop: CASSAQSDPSTDTQYF. DNA for the CDR3: TGTGCCAGCAGCGCTCAGTCGGACCCTAGCACAGATACGCAGTATTTT. Using reference TRBV9 and TRBJ2-3 for the parts outside the CDR3, the full variable domain is DSGVTQTPKHLITATGQRVTLRCSPRSGDLSVYWYQQSLDQGLQFLIQYYNGEERAKGNILERFSAQQFPDLHSELNLSSLELGDSALYFCASSAQSDPSTDTQYFGPGTRLTVL.

The chain joins TRBV5-4 to TRBJ2-5; 16 bases are shared with TRBD2. CDR3 length: 18 residues. Germline CDR1 is SGHNT and CDR2 is YYREEE (reference sequence). V dropped 4 bases and J dropped 5; count of bases not matched to a gene: 11. The CDR3 is CASSEGTSGGARRETQYF. The CDR3 bases are TGTGCCAGCAGCGAAGGGACTAGCGGGGGGGCGAGACGGGAGACCCAGTACTTC.

V gene TRBV5-8 combines with J gene TRBJ1-1; D is ambiguous. CDR3 length: 13 amino acids. Germline lookup yields CDR1 SGHTS and CDR2 YDEGEE. V was cut by 0 bases and J by 0 bases, with 3 bases left in between. CDR3 region: CASSLGLNTEAFF. As DNA, the CDR3 is TGTGCCAGCAGCTTGGGCTTGAACACTGAAGCTTTCTTT.